This record covers a single T cell receptor beta chain. These data originate in a study of monozygotic twins with inflammatory bowel disease. Germline CDR1 and CDR2: SGHVS and FNYEAQ. This CDR3 region has 16 residues. TCRdb processed the 5' RACE reads again and assigns one entry to each CDR3 protein, with no DNA. The specimen's table records approximately 400,000 distinct CDR3 sequences. The TCR sequence derives from a human donor with ulcerative colitis or Crohn's disease, or a healthy co-twin of an affected twin (not recorded which). Input material: blood. The chain uses TRBV7-6 and TRBJ2-1; absent DNA, TCRdb's TRBD1 call cannot be checked. The CDR3 region is CASSLATRELSNEQFF.